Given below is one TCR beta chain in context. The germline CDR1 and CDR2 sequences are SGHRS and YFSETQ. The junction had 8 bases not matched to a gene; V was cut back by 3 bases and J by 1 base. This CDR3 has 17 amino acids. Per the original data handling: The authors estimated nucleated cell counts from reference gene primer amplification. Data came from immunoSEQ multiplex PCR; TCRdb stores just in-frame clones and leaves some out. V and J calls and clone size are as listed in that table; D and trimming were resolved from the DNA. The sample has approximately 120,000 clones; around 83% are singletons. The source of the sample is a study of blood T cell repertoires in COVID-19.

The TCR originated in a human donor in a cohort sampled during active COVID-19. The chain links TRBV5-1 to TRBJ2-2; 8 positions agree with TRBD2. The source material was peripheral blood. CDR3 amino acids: CASSYFSGGLNTGELFF. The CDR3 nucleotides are TGCGCCAGCAGCTACTTCTCGGGAGGGCTGAACACCGGGGAGCTGTTTTTT.